These 9 T cell receptor beta chains were sequenced from one sample in a study of blood T cell repertoires in COVID-19. Assay used: immunoSEQ multiplex PCR; TCRdb lists only in-frame clones, some missing. The sample yields hundreds of thousands of clones, over 70% seen once. Sequencing input: peripheral blood. Receptors originate from a woman aged 40 to 55 who had recovered from COVID-19.

The chain joins TRBV18 to TRBJ2-7; D perhaps matches TRBD1 (6 bases). Per the germline V gene, CDR1 is KGHSH and CDR2 is LQKENI. The CDR3 has 13 residues. V lost 6 bases, J lost 3 bases, and 12 bases lay in between. CDR3 loop: CASSTGPSYEQYF. The CDR3 DNA follows: TGTGCCAGCTCGACAGGTCCCAGCTACGAGCAGTACTTC. Looking up the rest from reference TRBV18 and TRBJ2-7 gives the full variable domain: NAGVMQNPRHLVRRRGQEARLRCSPMKGHSHVYWYRQLPEEGLKFMVYLQKENIIDESGMPKERFSAEFPKEGPSILRIQQVVRGDSAAYFCASSTGPSYEQYFGPGTRLTVT.

The V gene is TRBV9, the J gene TRBJ1-3; a possible D gene is TRBD1 (5 bases). V lost 2 bases, J lost 2 bases, and 5 bases lay in between. The CDR3 covers 13 residues. The germline V gene encodes CDR1 SGDLS and CDR2 YYNGEE. The CDR3 sequence is CASSVTAGNTIYF. The CDR3 coding sequence is TGTGCCAGCAGCGTGACAGCTGGAAACACCATATATTTT.

The CDR3 DNA reads TGTGCCAGCAGTAGAAGGGAGACGGAATTCTATGGCTACACCTTC. It yields the protein CASSRRETEFYGYTF. The chain has TRBV6-5 and TRBJ1-2, with D unresolved. The germline V gene has CDR1 MNHEY and CDR2 SVGAGI. V lost 5 bases, J lost 4 bases, and 17 bases lay in between. There are 15 residues in the CDR3.

The chain uses TRBV5-8 and TRBJ2-7; no reliable D call. Germline-derived CDR1 and CDR2 are SGHTS and YDEGEE. CDR3 length equals 13 residues. V was shortened by 0 bases and J by 4 bases, with 8 bases between the two germline ends. DNA for the CDR3: TGTGCCAGCAGCTTGGTATCCGGTTACGAGCAGTACTTC. Translating it yields CASSLVSGYEQYF.

This rearrangement joins TRBV2 to TRBJ1-1; a possible D gene is TRBD1 (5 bases). Trimming pared 8 bases from V and 3 bases from J, leaving 7 bases between. This CDR3 has 11 residues. Germline V lookup: CDR1 SNHLY, CDR2 FYNNEI. CDR3 bases: TGTGCCAGCGCGGGGGACACTGAAGCTTTCTTT. Translated, it gives CASAGDTEAFF.

CDR3 DNA sequence: TGTGCCAGCAGCTTGGTCGGACAGACCTACGAGCAGTACTTC. Translating gives CASSLVGQTYEQYF. The rearrangement uses TRBV5-5 and TRBJ2-7; TRBD1 might be the D (6 bases). CDR1 is SGHKS, CDR2 YYEKEE, per germline (reference sequence). CDR3 length equals 14 residues. V was cut by 0 bases and J by 2 bases, with 9 bases left in between.

The gene calls are TRBV7-2 and TRBJ1-6; the D is unclear. The V and J ends lost 5 bases and 10 bases respectively, with 21 bases between them. CDR3 length: 16 amino acids. CDR1 SGHTA and CDR2 FQGNSA come from the germline V gene. In DNA form, the CDR3 reads TGTGCCAGCAGCCTTAGTCCCCGGGATTTCGAATCACCCCTCCACTTT. It is translated as CASSLSPRDFESPLHF.

This rearrangement joins TRBV7-9 to TRBJ1-4; D perhaps matches TRBD1 (5 bases). The length of the CDR3 is 14 residues. CDR1 is SEHNR and CDR2 is FQNEAQ in the germline V gene (reference sequence). Trimming took off 5 bases at V and 6 bases at J, with 13 bases between the two ends. CDR3 sequence (DNA): TGTGCCAGCAGCCCCCCGATCAGGGATGAAAAACTGTTTTTT. It encodes CASSPPIRDEKLFF.

CDR3 DNA: TGTGCCACCCGGGTGACAGCATCTTCCTATGGCTACACCTTC. Translation gives CATRVTASSYGYTF. J is TRBJ1-2 and V is TRBV10-3; perhaps TRBD1 as D (5 bases). The ends were cut back, 10 bases at V and 4 bases at J, with 19 bases in the middle. This CDR3 spans 14 amino acids. Germline assignment: CDR1 ENHRY and CDR2 SYGVKD.